This T cell receptor (beta chain) derives from a study of T cell repertoires in cytomegalovirus infection (dated by TCRdb to the late 2010s). General notes on the study: Donor HLA type was relevant to the analysis, as public TCR beta signatures indicated carriage of CMV infection together with the matching HLA type.

The full study reports these points: In both this cohort and an independent cohort of under 450 donors, the cumulative frequency of public TCR beta family members distinguished carriers of CMV infection plus the relevant HLA type. The ex vivo response was dominated by HLA-C-restricted CMV-specific TCR beta clonotypes, which also provided the single most frequent clonotype in two of eight donors.

V drops 0 bases and J drops 6 bases, leaving 8 bases in between. From its cysteine to its phenylalanine, the CDR3 spans 14 amino acids. Only the CDR3 part of the read is kept: 42 bases, read in frame from the first base. Reading the germline V gene (reference sequence) gives CDR1 LNHNV and CDR2 YYDKDF. The data were produced on an Illumina HiSeq 1500. TCRdb reprocessed the public reads (quality trimming at Q25 with fastp, clone calling with MiXCR) and kept in-frame beta chains. Every distinct CDR3 protein forms one entry, paired with its most common genes and DNA. This sample is represented by 150,000 to 200,000 distinct CDR3 sequences; roughly a fifth of them were singletons. Approximately 2.9% of the sample belongs to the ten largest clones. In the case of this clonotype: It lacks a known antigen. No base-level quality is on record; no much larger clone is a single base apart.

The specimen was PBMCs. The chain was built from TRBV15 and TRBJ2-2; the D gene cannot be named for sure. This TCR came from a human donor in good health (CMV status not recorded). Some clones in this sample may be carry-over from other donors' samples. The nucleotide sequence reads TGTGCCACCAGCAGAGATAACGCCCCCGGGGAGCTGTTTTTT. Translated, this is CATSRDNAPGELFF.